Sequencing of this T cell receptor (beta chain) was carried out in a study of cytomegalovirus exposure and HLA in healthy donors. Study-level findings and limits: In an earlier analysis, about 87% or about 30%: the productive usage of most TCR beta V segments.

As regards this clone: Antigen specificity is unknown.

Trimming left V 3 bases short and J 3 bases short, with 8 bases between. CDR1 and CDR2 (germline): SSHAT, FNYEAQ (reference sequence). The CDR3 spans 14 residues. Primers: 60 Vbeta forward and 13 Jbeta reverse. TCRdb keeps only in-frame clones here, not all; method: immunoSEQ multiplex PCR. The table lists 90,000 to 150,000 clones, roughly 72% of them singletons, with roughly 11% in the top ten. The sequenced sample was PBMCs. V usage is TRBV7-7 and J usage is TRBJ2-2; D is perhaps TRBD1 (6 bases). The clonotype comes from a woman aged 50 to 65 in good health and CMV-seropositive. The CDR3 spells CASSLDRHTGELFF. The CDR3, as DNA: TGTGCCAGCAGCTTGGACAGACACACCGGGGAGCTGTTTTTT.